Following are 28 T cell receptor beta chains from one sample sequenced in a study of T cell repertoires in aging, cancer and after chemotherapy. Rearranged V-D-J TRB sequences were amplified with a mixed TRB-A/B primer pool. TCRdb reprocessed the multiplex PCR reads with MiXCR, giving one entry per CDR3 protein. This table has 3,700 or so distinct CDR3 sequences, around 28% appearing once. Peripheral blood genomic DNA, not sorted cells or RNA, was the template. Input material: blood. The origin of the receptors is a human donor with a solid tumor.

V usage is TRBV24-1 and J usage is TRBJ2-3; tentatively, D is TRBD1 or TRBD2 (6 bases each). This CDR3 contains 17 residues. Trimming took 1 base from V and 5 from J, leaving 18 bases between them. CDR1 and CDR2 (germline): KGHDR, SFDVKD. The CDR3 DNA follows: TGTGCCACCAGTGATTTTGGAATGGGGGCCGGGGGAGATACGCAGTATTTT. Amino acids: CATSDFGMGAGGDTQYF.

By share, this clonotype ranks as medium-sized (0.01 to 0.1%). The chain carries TRBV6-5 and TRBJ2-1; D unclear. Germline CDR1 reads MNHEY; CDR2 reads SVGAGI. V lost 10 bases and J lost 0, with 13 bases in between. This CDR3 has 14 amino acids. The CDR3 DNA is TGTGCCACCAATCAACAGTTCTCCTACAATGAGCAGTTCTTC. Protein sequence: CATNQQFSYNEQFF.

Relative to its sample, this clonotype is medium-sized (0.01 to 0.1%). This chain uses TRBV15 with TRBJ2-3; 8 nucleotides agree with TRBD1. Per germline, CDR1 LNHNV and CDR2 YYDKDF (reference sequence). CDR3 length: 15 residues. Unmatched junction bases numbered 4, after V lost 4 bases and J lost 1 base. The CDR3 DNA reads TGTGCCACCAGCATGGACAGGGTTCGCACAGATACGCAGTATTTT. Translation: CATSMDRVRTDTQYF. The full variable domain, rest sourced from reference TRBV15 and TRBJ2-3, is DAMVIQNPRYQVTQFGKPVTLSCSQTLNHNVMYWYQQKSSQAPKLLFHYYDKDFNNEADTPDNFQSRRPNTSFCFLDIRSPGLGDTAMYLCATSMDRVRTDTQYFGPGTRLTVL.

This CDR3 reads CSARVSGQGGVGQPQHF. The CDR3 DNA is TGCAGTGCTAGAGTTTCGGGACAGGGAGGGGTGGGTCAGCCCCAGCATTTT. The V gene is TRBV20-1, the J gene TRBJ1-5, with TRBD1 matching over 9 bases. Germline V gives CDR1 DFQATT, CDR2 SNEGSKA (reference sequence). The CDR3 sequence is 17 residues long. The trim removed 1 base at V and 6 bases at J, leaving 13 bases unmatched.

The chain has TRBV6-6 and TRBJ2-7; D may match TRBD1 or TRBD2 (6 bases each). The V end was cut by 4 bases, the J end by 4 bases, with 17 bases between. The CDR3 has 15 residues. Germline V CDR1 and CDR2: MNHNY, SVGAGI (reference sequence). CDR3 region: CASSLSRQGRYEQYF. The CDR3 nucleotides read TGTGCCAGCAGTTTGAGTAGGCAGGGGAGGTACGAGCAGTACTTC.

Only a few counts were recorded for this clonotype. The chain's CDR3 is CAWSGTVLRSGNTIYF. Here the CDR3 DNA reads TGTGCCTGGAGTGGGACAGTCCTCCGCTCTGGAAACACCATATATTTT. The genes are TRBV30 and TRBJ1-3; maybe TRBD1 (6 bases). The CDR3 runs 16 residues. Trimming stripped 1 base from V and 0 bases from J, with 13 bases between. Germline assignment: CDR1 GTSNPN and CDR2 SVGIG (reference sequence).

This clonotype was found a few times. The DNA for the CDR3 is TGTGCCAGCAGCTCTCAACAGGGGATCGATTCACCCCTCCACTTT. Amino acid sequence: CASSSQQGIDSPLHF. This chain connects TRBV7-9 to TRBJ1-6; 7 nucleotides align to TRBD1. Germline CDR1 is SEHNR and CDR2 is FQNEAQ (reference sequence). This CDR3 region has 15 residues. V was clipped by 4 bases and J by 8 bases; unmatched bases: 8. Drawing the rest from reference TRBV7-9 and TRBJ1-6, the complete variable domain is DTGVSQNPRHKITKRGQNVTFRCDPISEHNRLYWYRQTLGQGPEFLTYFQNEAQLEKSRLLSDRFSAERPKGSFSTLEIQRTEQGDSAMYLCASSSQQGIDSPLHFGNGTRLTVT.

This chain joins TRBV7-2 and TRBJ2-5; TRBD1 matches at 7 bases. V was pared by 1 base and J by 4 bases, with 3 bases of the junction left unmatched. The CDR3 spans 14 residues. From germline, CDR1 is SGHTA and CDR2 FQGNSA. The CDR3 reads CASSLVSGGETQYF. CDR3 nucleotide sequence: TGTGCCAGCAGCTTAGTCTCAGGGGGAGAGACCCAGTACTTC.

By its share, this clonotype is medium-sized. The chain uses TRBV19 and TRBJ2-5, with D maybe TRBD2 (6 bases). Germline V gene sequence: CDR1 LNHDA, CDR2 SQIVND (reference sequence). The V gene lost 5 bases and the J gene lost 1 base, with 17 bases spanning the gap. The CDR3 has 16 amino acids. The CDR3 DNA is TGTGCCAGTAGTGGCCCGGGACTCCCAGTCCAAGAGACCCAGTACTTC. Its translation: CASSGPGLPVQETQYF.

This clonotype is deemed medium-sized. The genes are TRBV6-5 and TRBJ2-7, with 7 bases identical to TRBD2. Germline loops: CDR1 MNHEY, CDR2 SVGAGI. There are 15 residues in the CDR3. V was pared by 5 bases and J by 2 bases, with 9 bases of the junction left unmatched. This chain's CDR3 is CASSGAGVGTYEQYF. The DNA for the CDR3 is TGTGCCAGCAGTGGGGCGGGGGTAGGAACCTACGAGCAGTACTTC.

With respect to this clonotype: Being one base from a much bigger clone, this may be a read error. The chain recombines TRBV10-3 with TRBJ2-1; D call uncertain. The CDR3 is 12 residues long. Looked up from germline, CDR1 is ENHRY and CDR2 is SYGVKD. The CDR3 loop reads CPINYSDNEQFF. The CDR3 DNA follows: TGTCCCATCAACTACTCAGACAATGAGCAGTTCTTC.

This rearrangement joins TRBV6-6 to TRBJ2-7, with 8 bases lining up with TRBD1. Looked up from germline, CDR1 is MNHNY and CDR2 is SVGAGI (reference sequence). The CDR3 runs 15 residues. The junction had 10 bases not matched to a gene; V was cut back by 6 bases and J by 3 bases. The CDR3 DNA follows: TGTGCCAGCAGAAGTGGGACAGGAGGAATCTACGAGCAGTACTTC. Protein sequence: CASRSGTGGIYEQYF.

The chain has TRBV6-5 and TRBJ2-3, with TRBD2 as a possible D gene (7 bases). Between the trimmed V and J ends, which lost 4 bases and 3 bases, there was a span of 17 bases. The CDR3 is 16 amino acids. CDR1 is MNHEY, CDR2 SVGAGI, per germline. The CDR3 bases are TGTGCCAGCAGTTCCCTTGGGGGGGCCGGGACAGATACGCAGTATTTT. Encoded protein: CASSSLGGAGTDTQYF.

Note on this clonotype: Being one base from a much bigger clone, this may be a read error. The chain links TRBV6-5 to TRBJ2-5, with TRBD2 as a possible D gene (7 bases). With 5 bases removed from V and 5 bases from J, the gap between germline ends came to 18 bases. This CDR3 has 15 amino acids. Germline V gives CDR1 MNHEY, CDR2 SVGAGI. The CDR3 region is CASSDQAGAPETQYF. The CDR3, as DNA: TGTGCCAGCAGTGACCAGGCGGGGGCGCCGGAGACCCAGTACTTC.

This clonotype was observed once. The V gene is TRBV27, the J gene TRBJ1-2, with unresolved D. This CDR3 is 12 amino acids long. Germline V lookup: CDR1 MNHEY, CDR2 SMNVEV (reference sequence). V shed 6 bases and J shed 5 bases, with 10 bases lying between them. CDR3 bases: TGTGCCAGCAGCTTAAGCGCATATGGCTACACCTTC. Its translation is CASSLSAYGYTF.

Concerning this clonotype itself: Sequence at one end of the junction differs from germline and may be a read error. This chain links TRBV7-3 with TRBJ2-2; D tentatively fits TRBD1 or TRBD2 (5 bases each). CDR3 length: 15 amino acids. Germline lookup yields CDR1 SGHTA and CDR2 FQGTGA. CDR3 protein: CASNLRGPNTGELFF. The CDR3, as DNA: TGTGCCAGCAACTTAAGGGGACCGAACACCGGGGAGCTGTTTTTT.

This clonotype appeared a few times. This chain links TRBV5-6 with TRBJ2-7; perhaps D is TRBD1 or TRBD2 (5 bases each). Germline CDR1 is SGHDT and CDR2 is YYEEEE. The length of the CDR3 is 14 residues. V lost 7 bases, J lost 5 bases, and 19 bases lay in between. This CDR3 is CASRPGMGLDEQYF. CDR3 bases: TGTGCCAGCCGCCCGGGAATGGGGCTGGACGAGCAGTACTTC.

V gene TRBV7-9 combines with J gene TRBJ2-2; 8 nucleotides align to TRBD1. Trimming cost V 6 bases and J 1 base; bases outside gene matches: 7. Germline CDR1 and CDR2: SEHNR and FQNEAQ (reference sequence). The CDR3 is made up of 16 amino acids. Written as DNA, the CDR3 is TGTGCCAGCAGGCATCGCGACAGGGGGAACACCGGGGAGCTGTTTTTT. It specifies CASRHRDRGNTGELFF.

This clonotype has more than one count but fewer than ten. The rearrangement links TRBV10-1 to TRBJ2-3; either TRBD1 or TRBD2 may supply D (5 bases each). Trimming removed 2 bases from V and 4 bases from J, with 10 bases in between. The CDR3 has 14 residues. Germline V gene lookup returns CDR1 WNHNN and CDR2 SYGVQD (reference sequence). CDR3 in amino acids: CASSEGGLADTQYF. CDR3 nucleotide sequence: TGCGCCAGCAGTGAGGGGGGTCTGGCAGATACGCAGTATTTT.

The sample holds a few counts of this clonotype. CDR3 loop: CASSPPDYLAGTDTQYF. The CDR3 DNA is TGTGCCAGCTCACCGCCTGACTATCTGGCGGGCACAGATACGCAGTATTTT. This sequence joins TRBV18 and TRBJ2-3; D is perhaps TRBD2 (5 bases). The V gene lost 3 bases and the J gene lost 1 base, with 17 bases spanning the gap. CDR1 KGHSH and CDR2 LQKENI come from the germline V gene. CDR3 size: 17 residues.

This clonotype is medium-sized by share. The rearrangement joins TRBV19 to TRBJ2-2; 8 bases match TRBD1. Germline V lookup: CDR1 LNHDA, CDR2 SQIVND (reference sequence). CDR3 length: 15 amino acids. The junction had 4 bases not matched to a gene; V was cut back by 3 bases and J by 4 bases. In nucleotides, the CDR3 is TGTGCCAGTAGTATTCTGGACAGGGCCACCGGGGAGCTGTTTTTT. Its translation: CASSILDRATGELFF.

V and J are TRBV11-2 and TRBJ1-2; 9 nucleotides align to TRBD1. The V gene end was trimmed by 0 bases and the J gene end by 8 bases; junction bases not matched to a gene: 7. The CDR3 has 15 amino acids. CDR1 is SGHAT, CDR2 FQNNGV, per germline. CDR3 DNA sequence: TGTGCCAGCAGCTTAGAGGGCACAGGGGGCGGAGGCTACACCTTC. It codes for CASSLEGTGGGGYTF.

This clonotype is medium-sized within its sample. The gene calls are TRBV12-3 or TRBV12-4 and TRBJ2-1, with D unresolved. CDR3 length equals 13 residues. With 1 base removed from V and 1 base from J, the gap between germline ends came to 2 bases. The CDR3 reads CASSLGSYNEQFF. In nucleotides, the CDR3 is TGTGCCAGCAGTTTAGGGTCCTACAATGAGCAGTTCTTC.

The CDR3 region is CASKQGNPSYEKLFF. CDR3 DNA: TGTGCCAGTAAACAGGGAAACCCATCATATGAAAAACTGTTTTTT. The rearrangement joins TRBV19 to TRBJ1-4; D perhaps matches TRBD1 (6 bases). V was shortened by 7 bases and J by 6 bases, with 18 bases between the two germline ends. The CDR3 runs 15 residues. Germline V gene data show CDR1 as LNHDA and CDR2 as SQIVND (reference sequence).

A few counts support this clonotype. The chain is built from TRBV20-1 and TRBJ1-6; D is unresolved. The germline V gene encodes CDR1 DFQATT and CDR2 SNEGSKA (reference sequence). CDR3 length: 12 amino acids. Trimming cost V 6 bases and J 6 bases, with 9 bases left between them. The CDR3 DNA sequence: TGCAGTGCCGTCTCGGGTAATTCACCCCTCCACTTT. Its translation: CSAVSGNSPLHF.

The genes are TRBV6-5 and TRBJ2-2; TRBD2 matches at 7 bases. Looked up from germline, CDR1 is MNHEY and CDR2 is SVGAGI. CDR3 length: 16 residues. The V segment lost 0 bases and the J segment 3 bases; nucleotides outside the gene matches: 4. The CDR3 sequence: CASSYSTSPHTGELFF. For the CDR3, the DNA is TGTGCCAGCAGTTACTCGACTAGCCCCCACACCGGGGAGCTGTTTTTT.

This rearrangement joins TRBV12-3 or TRBV12-4 to TRBJ1-5; TRBD1 agrees at 7 bases. After removal of 4 bases from V and 2 bases from J, the junction contained 5 bases not matched to a gene. The CDR3 loop spans 15 amino acids. Here the CDR3 DNA reads TGTGCCAGCAGTTCCGTTACAGGGGGCAATCAGCCCCAGCATTTT. Translating gives CASSSVTGGNQPQHF.

A note on this clonotype: A much larger clone differs by one base, so this may be a read error. The chain is built from TRBV6-2 or TRBV6-3 and TRBJ1-6; D is uncertain. The V gene's germline CDR1 is MNHEY and CDR2 SVGEGT. The CDR3 sequence is 14 residues long. V was shortened by 5 bases and J by 10 bases, with 15 bases between the two germline ends. This chain's CDR3 is CASSHFGLRSPLHF. The CDR3 DNA reads as TGTGCCAGCAGTCACTTTGGACTGCGATCACCCCTCCACTTT.